Listed here is a single T cell receptor beta chain. What it binds is not known. Sequencing was performed with immunoSEQ multiplex PCR; in TCRdb, only in-frame clones are kept and a portion is missing. The sample lists some 70,000 clones, roughly 82% seen once, with 5% to 6% in the top ten. This entry comes from a study of T cell responses to AZD1222 COVID-19 vaccine. Study background: Second doses were pooled across both intervals (about 4 or about 12 weeks).

Study outcomes and limitations: Spike-specific TCR breadth and depth grew following two AZD1222 doses. Reportedly, nearly half of unique spike TCRs recognized epitopes outside B.1.351/B.1.1.7 mutations. Repertoire sampling happened only post peak T cell response.

The germline CDR1 and CDR2 sequences are SGHTA and FQGNSA. V dropped 5 bases and J dropped 1 base, with 15 bases sitting between them. This CDR3 region has 15 residues. Sequenced material: peripheral blood, taken on day 0 of AZD1222 vaccination. The rearrangement uses TRBV7-2 and TRBJ2-7, with D perhaps being TRBD1 or TRBD2 (7 bases each). The TCR sequence derives from an adult in good health. The CDR3 loop reads CASSPRGGSSYEQYF. The DNA for the CDR3 is TGTGCCAGCAGCCCCAGGGGGGGAAGTTCCTACGAGCAGTACTTC. The whole variable domain, filled in from reference TRBV7-2 and TRBJ2-7, reads GAGVSQSPSNKVTEKGKDVELRCDPISGHTALYWYRQSLGQGLEFLIYFQGNSAPDKSGLPSDRFSAERTGGSVSTLTIQRTQQEDSAVYLCASSPRGGSSYEQYFGPGTRLTVT.